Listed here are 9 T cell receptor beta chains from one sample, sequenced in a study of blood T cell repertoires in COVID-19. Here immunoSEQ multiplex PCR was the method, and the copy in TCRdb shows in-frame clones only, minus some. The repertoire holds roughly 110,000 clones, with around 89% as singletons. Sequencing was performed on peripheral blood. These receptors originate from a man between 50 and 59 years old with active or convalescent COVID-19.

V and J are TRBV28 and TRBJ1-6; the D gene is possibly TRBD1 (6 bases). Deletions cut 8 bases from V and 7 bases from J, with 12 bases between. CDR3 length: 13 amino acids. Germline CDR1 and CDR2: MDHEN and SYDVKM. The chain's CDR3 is CASDQGTNSPLHF. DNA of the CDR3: TGTGCCAGCGATCAGGGGACGAATTCACCCCTCCACTTT. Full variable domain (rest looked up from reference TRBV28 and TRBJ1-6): DVKVTQSSRYLVKRTGEKVFLECVQDMDHENMFWYRQDPGLGLRLIYFSYDVKMKEKGDIPEGYSVSREKKERFSLILESASTNQTSMYLCASDQGTNSPLHFGNGTRLTVT.

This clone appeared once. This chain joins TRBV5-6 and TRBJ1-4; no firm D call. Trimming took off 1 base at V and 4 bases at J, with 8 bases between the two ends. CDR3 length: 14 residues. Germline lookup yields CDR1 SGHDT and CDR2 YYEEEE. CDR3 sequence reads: CASSLQQHNEKLFF. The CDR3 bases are TGTGCCAGCAGCTTGCAACAGCATAATGAAAAACTGTTTTTT.

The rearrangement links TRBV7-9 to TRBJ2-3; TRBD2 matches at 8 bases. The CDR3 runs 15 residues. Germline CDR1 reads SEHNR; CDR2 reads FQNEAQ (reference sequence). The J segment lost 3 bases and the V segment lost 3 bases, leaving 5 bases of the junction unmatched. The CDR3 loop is CASSFHGRETDTQYF. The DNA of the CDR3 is TGTGCCAGCAGCTTTCACGGGAGGGAGACAGATACGCAGTATTTT.

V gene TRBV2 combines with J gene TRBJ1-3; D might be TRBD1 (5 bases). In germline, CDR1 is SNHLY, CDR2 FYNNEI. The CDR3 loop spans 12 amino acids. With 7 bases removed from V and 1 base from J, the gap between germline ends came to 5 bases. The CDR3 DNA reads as TGTGCCAGCAAGGGGTCTGGAAACACCATATATTTT. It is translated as CASKGSGNTIYF.

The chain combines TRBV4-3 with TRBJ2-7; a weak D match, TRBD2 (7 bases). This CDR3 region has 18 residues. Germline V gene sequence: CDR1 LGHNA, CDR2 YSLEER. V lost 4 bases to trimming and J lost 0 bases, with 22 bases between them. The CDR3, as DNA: TGCGCCAGCAGCCGCTGGGGGCCTAGCGGCTTTAGCTCCTACGAGCAGTACTTC. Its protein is CASSRWGPSGFSSYEQYF.

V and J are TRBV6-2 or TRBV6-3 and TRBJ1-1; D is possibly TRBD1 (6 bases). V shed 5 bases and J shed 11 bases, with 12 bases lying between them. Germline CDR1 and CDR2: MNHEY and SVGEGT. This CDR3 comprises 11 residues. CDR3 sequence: CASSLTGGAFF. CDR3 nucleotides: TGTGCCAGCAGTCTGACAGGTGGGGCTTTCTTT.

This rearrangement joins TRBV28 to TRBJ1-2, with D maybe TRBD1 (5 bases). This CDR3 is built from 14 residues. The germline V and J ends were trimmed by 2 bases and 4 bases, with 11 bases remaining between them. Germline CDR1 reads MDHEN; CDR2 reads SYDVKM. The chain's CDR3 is CASSLDRGFYGYTF. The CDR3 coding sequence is TGTGCCAGCAGTTTAGATCGGGGGTTCTATGGCTACACCTTC.

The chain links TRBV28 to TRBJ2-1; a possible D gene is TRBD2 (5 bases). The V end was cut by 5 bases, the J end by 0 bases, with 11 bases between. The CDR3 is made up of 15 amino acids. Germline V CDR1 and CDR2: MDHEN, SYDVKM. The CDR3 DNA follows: TGTGCCAGCAGTCTTATAGCGAGCTCCTACAATGAGCAGTTCTTC. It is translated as CASSLIASSYNEQFF.

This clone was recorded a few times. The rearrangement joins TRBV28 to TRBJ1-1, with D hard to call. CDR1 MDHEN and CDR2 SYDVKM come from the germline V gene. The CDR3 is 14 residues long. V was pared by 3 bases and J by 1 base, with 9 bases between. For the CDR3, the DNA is TGTGCCAGCAGTTTGGAGAAAGAGAACACTGAAGCTTTCTTT. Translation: CASSLEKENTEAFF.